This T cell receptor beta chain was observed in a study of T cells after yellow fever vaccination. Template-switching 5'RACE yielded the TCR cDNA; a universal primer site and UMIs were added in the process. TCRdb independently ran MiXCR on the 5' RACE reads; one entry per CDR3 protein. The sample has tens of thousands of distinct CDR3 sequences, 6.5% to 8.5% seen once. This clonotype was counted at least ten times. This receptor was taken from a man between 18 and 35 years old who received the YFV17D yellow fever vaccine. The starting material was PBMCs, either bulk or a sorted T-cell subset (CD4+, CD8+, memory, or dextramer-sorted; not recorded which), obtained on the day of the first yellow fever vaccination.

CDR3 protein: CASSSDYLSTDTQYF. The CDR3, as DNA: TGTGCCAGCAGCTCGGACTACCTAAGCACAGATACGCAGTATTTT. The V gene is TRBV7-2, the J gene TRBJ2-3; D is possibly TRBD2 (6 bases). The CDR3 contains 15 residues. Trimming left V 4 bases short and J 0 bases short, with 11 bases between. Germline CDR1 and CDR2: SGHTA and FQGNSA.